This T cell receptor (beta chain) was obtained from a study of T cell clusters in autoimmune cytopenias (dated by TCRdb to the late 2010s). Study-level background: The median TRB sequencing depth was 51,575 reads per sample, and the median number of distinct TRB clonotypes was a few thousand per sample. The goal of the study was to find out whether patients with autoimmune cytopenia have a disease-specific immune repertoire signature that could be used as a blood-based biomarker. Alongside healthy, CLL and autoimmune hepatitis controls, autoimmune cytopenia patients had their peripheral blood TRB and IGH repertoires sequenced at active disease and again during treatment follow-up.

TRB amplification used around 250 ng of peripheral blood genomic DNA, 30,000 to 40,000 genome equivalents, per sample. To amplify TRB rearrangements, a touch-down multiplex PCR protocol was run with the TRB-A and TRB-B primer pools combined in a single tube. Illumina adapters and sample indices were added to the amplicons through two consecutive PCR reactions performed with Phusion HS II polymerase. After gel purification with the NucleoSpin Gel and PCR Clean-up kit, the amplicons were quantified by Qubit and checked for quality on an Agilent 2100 Bioanalyzer. Sequencing of the libraries was performed on an Illumina MiSeq with 600-cycle, single-indexed, paired-end runs. The study's processing was this. MiXCR version 2.1.12, together with the default MiXCR reference library, was used to align and assemble the TRB reads. A clone was defined by each unique CDR3 nucleotide sequence, and the analysis included only productive sequences supported by at least two reads. Repertoire diversity was assessed by alpha-parameterized diversity profiles (alpha 0 to 5), including Shannon (alpha 1) and Simpson (alpha 2) indices, computed with an R script. Combinatorial TRB VJ usage was computed with the tcR package and compared between cohorts by principal component analysis with ade4. TCRbeta CDR3s were clustered with GLIPH on cohort pairs matched by age and read depth, and cluster frequencies were compared by Wilcoxon test. TCRdb reprocessed the reads, so every CDR3 protein sequence counts as one entry and DNA is not shown. TCRdb, not the authors, supplied the V and J calls. The sample table holds roughly 2,600 distinct CDR3 sequences. Of the sample, 20% to 30% is held by the ten largest clones.

In the case of this clonotype: Its antigen has not been determined.

Paper-wide results and their limitations: The GLIPH analysis suggested a lack of physiological T cell clusters in primary autoimmune cytopenia patients, since a few dozen clusters were exclusive to healthy donors whereas approximately 17 were exclusive to patients. The TRB repertoire shifts, including less even repertoires in secondary cytopenia and CLL, mostly reflected lymphoma bias and not autoimmunity. Healthy donors showed 2.5 to 3.5-fold more exclusive TRB clusters than active autoimmune hepatitis patients, consistent with an autoimmunity-wide signature. In the comparison of secondary cytopenia with CLL, the cluster-lack signature was not observed, apparently because the dominant lymphoma-associated repertoire masked the signature. The T cell clusters were defined only in silico, and the functional role of the clusters still needed to be validated experimentally.

Including the terminal cysteine and phenylalanine, the CDR3 comprises 13 residues. This entry has no DNA. CDR1 is given as SGHVT and CDR2 as SQSDAQ, both from the germline V gene. The TCR was taken from a human donor with an autoimmune cytopenia or autoimmune hepatitis (not recorded which). The rearranged chain carries TRBV7-4 and TRBJ2-1. The sample was peripheral blood. The CDR3 corresponds to CAIPGVSYNEQFF.